This entry lists 27 T cell receptor beta chains sequenced from one sample in a study of cytomegalovirus exposure and HLA in healthy donors. The data were produced by immunoSEQ multiplex PCR, yet TCRdb's version contains in-frame clones alone and is incomplete. Altogether 100,000 to 150,000 clones are present, more than 95% being singletons, with the ten largest covering 1.7%. The specimen was PBMCs. The receptors derive from a man aged 18 to 30 in good health and CMV-seronegative.

This rearrangement joins TRBV15 to TRBJ1-5; 8 bases fit TRBD1. The CDR3 is 15 amino acids. Germline trimming cut 5 bases from V and 4 bases from J; bases unmatched to any gene: 7. In germline, CDR1 is LNHNV, CDR2 YYDKDF (reference sequence). The CDR3 DNA follows: TGTGCCACCAGCTATGGACAGGGTCCTAATCAGCCCCAGCATTTT. As protein: CATSYGQGPNQPQHF.

V usage is TRBV2 and J usage is TRBJ2-7; D might be TRBD2 (5 bases). Germline-derived CDR1 and CDR2 are SNHLY and FYNNEI. V was shortened by 2 bases and J by 2 bases, with 16 bases between the two germline ends. The CDR3 has 16 amino acids. CDR3 sequence: CASSERFLASAYEQYF. CDR3 nucleotide sequence: TGTGCCAGCAGTGAACGGTTCCTAGCTTCTGCCTACGAGCAGTACTTC.

The chain recombines TRBV11-1 with TRBJ2-7; TRBD2 is a possible D gene (5 bases). CDR1 is SGHAT and CDR2 is FQDESV in the germline V gene (reference sequence). The CDR3 has 15 residues. The germline V and J ends were trimmed by 2 bases and 4 bases, with 15 bases remaining between them. The CDR3 region is CASSLILGRGYEQYF. The DNA of the CDR3 is TGTGCCAGCAGCTTAATCCTGGGGAGAGGGTACGAGCAGTACTTC.

In this sample, this clone turned up once. CDR3 bases: TGTGCCAGCAGTATGACTAGAAGATTAGAGACCCAGTACTTC. Its protein product is CASSMTRRLETQYF. The chain recombines TRBV27 with TRBJ2-5; tentative D call: TRBD2 (6 bases). The V and J ends lost 5 bases and 4 bases respectively, with 14 bases between them. Germline-derived CDR1 and CDR2 are MNHEY and SMNVEV (reference sequence). The CDR3 is 14 amino acids.

This clone appeared a few times. The V gene is TRBV19, the J gene TRBJ2-7, with D perhaps TRBD2 (5 bases). Deletions cut 4 bases from V and 0 bases from J, with 16 bases between. The CDR3 has 16 residues. Looked up from germline, CDR1 is LNHDA and CDR2 is SQIVND (reference sequence). Here the CDR3 reads CASSSGEGRSSYEQYF. CDR3 DNA sequence: TGTGCCAGTAGTAGTGGTGAGGGCCGGAGCTCCTACGAGCAGTACTTC.

The rearrangement uses TRBV30 and TRBJ1-1; TRBD1 is a possible D gene (5 bases). The CDR3 runs to 13 residues. Deletions cut 4 bases from V and 7 bases from J, with 16 bases between. Germline loops: CDR1 GTSNPN, CDR2 SVGIG (reference sequence). CDR3 region: CAWISGLGFEAFF. The CDR3 DNA follows: TGTGCCTGGATTTCGGGACTAGGGTTTGAAGCTTTCTTT.

The chain's CDR3 is CASSLEEGLFHTTGFF. In DNA form, the CDR3 reads TGTGCCAGCAGCTTAGAGGAGGGACTCTTCCACACAACGGGGTTCTTC. The chain recombines TRBV7-2 with TRBJ2-1, with D tentatively TRBD2 (6 bases). Trimming removed 1 base at V and 15 bases at J, with 25 bases between. Germline V gives CDR1 SGHTA, CDR2 FQGNSA. CDR3 size: 16 residues.

The chain has TRBV27 and TRBJ1-1; no firm D call. This CDR3 region has 14 residues. Trimming removed 0 bases at V and 4 bases at J, with 9 bases between. Per the germline V gene, CDR1 is MNHEY and CDR2 is SMNVEV (reference sequence). The CDR3 protein is CASSLSWASTEAFF. CDR3 in DNA: TGTGCCAGCAGTTTATCGTGGGCCTCCACTGAAGCTTTCTTT.

V usage is TRBV29-1 and J usage is TRBJ2-7; D is unclear. The V and J ends lost 4 bases and 3 bases respectively, with 7 bases between them. CDR1 is SQVTM and CDR2 is ANQGSEA in the germline V gene. The CDR3 is 11 amino acids. The CDR3 DNA reads TGCAGCGTTGTTACTATCTACGAGCAGTACTTC. This codes for CSVVTIYEQYF.

The V and J genes are TRBV6-6 and TRBJ1-1, with TRBD1 as a possible D gene (6 bases). Germline V CDR1 and CDR2: MNHNY, SVGAGI (reference sequence). The CDR3 has 11 residues. Trimming took 7 bases from V and 3 from J, leaving 6 bases between them. CDR3 amino acids: CASNRDTEAFF. The DNA of the CDR3 is TGTGCCAGCAACAGGGACACTGAAGCTTTCTTT.

This chain links TRBV6-5 with TRBJ1-4; D unresolved. The ends were cut back, 2 bases at V and 0 bases at J, with 7 bases in the middle. The CDR3 is 15 residues long. Germline CDR1 is MNHEY and CDR2 is SVGAGI. In DNA, the CDR3 is TGTGCCAGCAGTTACGAGGCAGCAACTAATGAAAAACTGTTTTTT. This gives the protein CASSYEAATNEKLFF.

With regard to this clone: A junction end diverges from the germline sequence, so it may reflect a read error. The DNA of the CDR3 is TGTGCCAGCAGTGTATGGGGACAGATAAATGAAAAACTGTTTTTT. Its translation is CASSVWGQINEKLFF. The gene calls are TRBV28 and TRBJ1-4; TRBD1 matches 7 bases. There are 15 residues in the CDR3. Per germline, CDR1 MDHEN and CDR2 SYDVKM.

The chain recombines TRBV10-3 with TRBJ2-1; the match to TRBD2 covers 11 bases. V was pared by 3 bases and J by 0 bases, with 7 bases of the junction left unmatched. The germline CDR1 and CDR2 sequences are ENHRY and SYGVKD. This CDR3 has 18 amino acids. CDR3 protein: CAISDPGLAESSYNEQFF. The CDR3 coding sequence is TGTGCCATCAGTGACCCGGGACTAGCGGAGAGCTCCTACAATGAGCAGTTCTTC.

V and J are TRBV19 and TRBJ2-2; 12 bases line up with TRBD2. Germline CDR1 LNHDA, CDR2 SQIVND (reference sequence). CDR3 size: 15 residues. Unmatched junction bases numbered 4, after V lost 5 bases and J lost 6 bases. In DNA form, the CDR3 reads TGTGCCAGTAGTCCGACTAGCGGGAGTTCCGGGGAGCTGTTTTTT. This sequence encodes CASSPTSGSSGELFF.

DNA of the CDR3: TGTGCCAGCAGTTCGACTGGCTCTAATGAGCAGTTCTTC. Its translation is CASSSTGSNEQFF. This rearrangement joins TRBV27 to TRBJ2-1, with D uncertain. V shed 4 bases and J shed 7 bases, with 11 bases lying between them. The CDR3 runs to 13 residues. CDR1 and CDR2 from the germline V gene are MNHEY and SMNVEV (reference sequence).

This chain connects TRBV21-1 to TRBJ2-5; the table's D call of TRBD2 was not tested on the DNA. TRBV21-1 is an annotated pseudogene. This CDR3 is 17 amino acids long. CDR3 nucleotide sequence: TGTGCCAGCAGCAAACGATTTATTAGCGGGAGGTGGGAGACCCAGTACTTC. It encodes CASSKRFISGRWETQYF.

The chain recombines TRBV28 with TRBJ2-7; D possibly corresponds to TRBD1 (6 bases). Trimming cost V 6 bases and J 6 bases, with 12 bases left between them. The CDR3 sequence is 12 residues long. The germline gives CDR1 MDHEN, CDR2 SYDVKM. As DNA, the CDR3 is TGTGCCAGCAGCTATACAGGGATCGAGCAGTACTTC. The encoded protein is CASSYTGIEQYF.

This clone is a singleton in its sample. V is TRBV13 and J is TRBJ2-1, with a possible D match to TRBD2 (6 bases). The CDR3 has 15 amino acids. Deletions cut 2 bases from V and 5 bases from J, with 13 bases between. CDR1 and CDR2 (germline): PRHDT, FYEKMQ (reference sequence). This CDR3 reads CASSLQAGQDNEQFF. The CDR3 coding sequence is TGTGCCAGCAGCTTACAAGCGGGTCAGGACAATGAGCAGTTCTTC. Full variable domain (rest looked up from reference TRBV13 and TRBJ2-1): AAGVIQSPRHLIKEKRETATLKCYPIPRHDTVYWYQQGPGQDPQFLISFYEKMQSDKGSIPDRFSAQQFSDYHSELNMSSLELGDSALYFCASSLQAGQDNEQFFGPGTRLTVL.

The CDR3 DNA sequence: TGTGCCAGTAGTATATCGAGGAATGAGCAGTTCTTC. Protein product: CASSISRNEQFF. The J gene is TRBJ2-1, the V gene TRBV19; D unclear. The germline V gene has CDR1 LNHDA and CDR2 SQIVND (reference sequence). V dropped 2 bases and J dropped 7 bases, with 6 bases sitting between them. CDR3 length: 12 residues.

V and J are TRBV30 and TRBJ1-2, with a tentative D call TRBD1 (6 bases). This CDR3 comprises 13 residues. Germline V gene data show CDR1 as GTSNPN and CDR2 as SVGIG (reference sequence). V lost 5 bases and J lost 6, with 16 bases in between. DNA of the CDR3: TGTGCCTGGCGATTCCCGGGGGGGCATGGCTACACCTTC. Translation gives CAWRFPGGHGYTF. Combining the CDR3 with reference TRBV30 and TRBJ1-2 gives the whole variable domain SQTIHQWPATLVQPVGSPLSLECTVEGTSNPNLYWYRQAAGRGLQLLFYSVGIGQISSEVPQNLSASRPQDRQFILSSKKLLLSDSGFYLCAWRFPGGHGYTFGSGTRLTVV.

This chain links TRBV5-4 with TRBJ2-5; 10 nucleotides line up with TRBD1. The V gene end was trimmed by 4 bases and the J gene end by 5 bases; junction bases not matched to a gene: 5. The germline gives CDR1 SGHNT, CDR2 YYREEE (reference sequence). CDR3 length equals 14 residues. As DNA, the CDR3 is TGTGCCAGCAGCCCGACAGGGGGCGGGGAGACCCAGTACTTC. It codes for CASSPTGGGETQYF.

V usage is TRBV2 and J usage is TRBJ1-2, with no clear D. Looked up from germline, CDR1 is SNHLY and CDR2 is FYNNEI. Trimming cost V 8 bases and J 0 bases, with 13 bases left between them. CDR3 length equals 14 residues. The DNA of the CDR3 is TGTGCCAGCGGGGAGAGAGAACCTAACTATGGCTACACCTTC. This encodes CASGEREPNYGYTF.

The V gene is TRBV15, the J gene TRBJ1-1; D is undetermined. Trimming took off 2 bases at V and 3 bases at J, with 10 bases between the two ends. This CDR3 has 14 amino acids. Germline CDR1 LNHNV, CDR2 YYDKDF (reference sequence). CDR3 bases: TGTGCCACCAGCAGATCCCCTCGCGACACTGAAGCTTTCTTT. Its translation is CATSRSPRDTEAFF.

Only one count was recorded for this clone. The J gene is TRBJ2-5, the V gene TRBV6-5; D is possibly TRBD2 (7 bases). Germline values: CDR1 MNHEY, CDR2 SVGAGI. The length of the CDR3 is 14 residues. Deletions cut 8 bases from V and 5 bases from J, with 18 bases between. The CDR3 loop is CASSPLGGQETQYF. As DNA, the CDR3 is TGTGCCAGCTCCCCCCTGGGGGGGCAGGAGACCCAGTACTTC.

This chain connects TRBV9 to TRBJ2-4; TRBD2 matches at 7 bases. Germline trimming cut 0 bases from V and 7 bases from J; bases unmatched to any gene: 4. The CDR3 length is 14 residues. Germline CDR1 and CDR2: SGDLS and YYNGEE. In nucleotides, the CDR3 is TGTGCCAGCAGCGTAGCGGGGGGAGGGAACATTCAGTACTTC. Its translation: CASSVAGGGNIQYF.

The gene calls are TRBV19 and TRBJ1-5; D is uncertain. The CDR3 totals 13 residues. Germline CDR1 is LNHDA and CDR2 is SQIVND (reference sequence). V was trimmed by 10 bases and J by 2 bases, leaving 12 bases between them. CDR3 loop: CAIDSAGNQPQHF. Here the CDR3 DNA reads TGTGCCATTGACTCCGCCGGCAATCAGCCCCAGCATTTT.

The chain recombines TRBV5-1 with TRBJ2-5; 9 bases line up with TRBD1. The CDR3 is made up of 16 amino acids. The germline V gene encodes CDR1 SGHRS and CDR2 YFSETQ. The junction had 5 bases not matched to a gene; V was cut back by 0 bases and J by 2 bases. Written as DNA, the CDR3 is TGCGCCAGCAGCTTGGGGCCCGGGACAGGGCAAGAGACCCAGTACTTC. This sequence encodes CASSLGPGTGQETQYF.